This T cell receptor beta chain stems from a study of control samples from healthy donors and cancer patients (dated by TCRdb to the early 2020s). The library relied on the immunoSEQ multiplex PCR assay. Here the immuneACCESS table is served through TCRdb, limited to in-frame sequences with V and J called. Missing clones are a known gap in these copies; in checked studies unresolved V genes cover under half, and the rest lacks a known reason. The sample table contains about 83,000 clones; only one count was recorded for roughly 91% of them. The top ten constitute around 14% of the sample. Remarks on this clone: What antigen it recognizes has not been identified. Nothing much larger sits one base from this clone, and base qualities are not available.

From its cysteine to its phenylalanine, the CDR3 spans 14 amino acids. Only CDR3 DNA remains: 42 bases, in frame from the first base. V gives up 5 bases and J gives up 4 bases, and the segment between their germline ends measures 11 bases. CDR1 and CDR2 are drawn from the germline V gene: MDHEN, SYDVKM. The chain couples TRBV28 to TRBJ1-4; 5 matching bases give a weak D call of TRBD1. Sequenced: blood. This receptor was identified in a man aged 25-40 years in good health. The DNA sequence is TGTGCCAGCAGTCCGACGGGGGATAATGAAAAACTGTTTTTT. It specifies CASSPTGDNEKLFF.